This TCR beta chain was sequenced in a study of lymphopenia after photon versus proton radiotherapy. Study-level results: Post-nadir diversity loss with photons came from oligoclonal expansion, particularly CD8+ Temra cells. Authors raise, but do not show, better survival with proton therapy.

Generated by immunoSEQ multiplex PCR, the TCRdb table keeps only in-frame clones and is missing some. The sample shows 60,000 or so clones, approximately 86% of them seen only once. CDR1 is PRHDT and CDR2 is FYEKMQ in the germline V gene (reference sequence). The length of the CDR3 is 14 residues. The V end was cut by 4 bases, the J end by 7 bases, with 17 bases between. On this clone itself: What it binds is unknown.

The receptor's source is a man at least 80 years old with esophageal cancer. Specimen: peripheral blood, collected from a patient treated with proton-based radiotherapy. This chain uses TRBV13 with TRBJ2-7; perhaps D is TRBD1 or TRBD2 (5 bases each). The CDR3 nucleotides read TGTGCCAGCAGCTCCCGGGACCTTCCTGGGGAGCAGTACTTC. Protein product: CASSSRDLPGEQYF.